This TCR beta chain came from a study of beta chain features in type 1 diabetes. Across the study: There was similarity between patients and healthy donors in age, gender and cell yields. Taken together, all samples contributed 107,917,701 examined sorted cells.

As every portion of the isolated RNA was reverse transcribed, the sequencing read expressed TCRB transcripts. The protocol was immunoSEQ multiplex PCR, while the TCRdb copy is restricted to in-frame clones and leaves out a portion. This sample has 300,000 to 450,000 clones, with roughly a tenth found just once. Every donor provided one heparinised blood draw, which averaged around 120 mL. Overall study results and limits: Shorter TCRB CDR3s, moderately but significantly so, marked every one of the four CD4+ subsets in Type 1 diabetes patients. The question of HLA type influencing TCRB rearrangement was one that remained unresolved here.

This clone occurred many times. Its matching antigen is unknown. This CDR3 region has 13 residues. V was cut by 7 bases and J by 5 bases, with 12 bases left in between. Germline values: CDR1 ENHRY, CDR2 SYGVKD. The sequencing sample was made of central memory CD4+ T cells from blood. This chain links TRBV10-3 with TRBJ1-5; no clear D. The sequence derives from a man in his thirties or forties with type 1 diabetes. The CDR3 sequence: CAITSSPDQPQHF. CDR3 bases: TGTGCCATCACCTCGTCTCCGGATCAGCCCCAGCATTTT.